This TCR beta chain was obtained from a study of PD-1 blockade in classical Hodgkin lymphoma. General study points: What drove the repertoire differences, possibly disease activity or prior therapy, has not been defined.

Note on this clone: Antigen unknown.

The CDR3 extends over 16 amino acids. Germline trimming cut 3 bases from V and 4 bases from J; bases unmatched to any gene: 8. Germline CDR1 and CDR2: KGHSH and LQKENI. Generated by immunoSEQ multiplex PCR, the TCRdb table keeps only in-frame clones and is missing some. The table has more than 2,500 clones, 70% seen once; the top ten hold around 23%. Time point here: newly diagnosed, previously untreated cHL patient sample. Magnetic depletion of non-target cells from thawed PBMCs yielded purified CD8+ T cells. The chain carries TRBV18 and TRBJ1-5, with 8 bases identical to TRBD1. Sequences were obtained from CD8+ T cells from blood. The TCR sequence derives from a human donor with classical Hodgkin lymphoma. CDR3: CASSPYGQGINQPQHF. The CDR3 DNA follows: TGTGCCAGCTCACCCTATGGACAGGGAATAAATCAGCCCCAGCATTTT. Filled out from reference TRBV18 and TRBJ1-5, the complete variable domain reads NAGVMQNPRHLVRRRGQEARLRCSPMKGHSHVYWYRQLPEEGLKFMVYLQKENIIDESGMPKERFSAEFPKEGPSILRIQQVVRGDSAAYFCASSPYGQGINQPQHFGDGTRLSIL.